The subject of this entry is one T cell receptor beta chain. The junction had 5 bases not matched to a gene; V was cut back by 3 bases and J by 5 bases. The CDR3 consists of 15 residues. The entry originates in a study of T-cell reconstitution after alpha-beta-depleted transplantation in children. During its preparation, the TCRbeta library received unique molecular identifiers. One entry per CDR3 protein results from TCRdb running MiXCR on the PCR reads. This sample has 600,000 to 700,000 distinct CDR3 sequences, with 16% found just once. The starting material was PBMCs from the stem cell graft donor, obtained from the stem cell graft. The V and J genes are TRBV12-3 or TRBV12-4 and TRBJ2-5, with 11 nucleotides matching TRBD1. This receptor was obtained from a human donor who donated a stem cell graft to a child with acute myeloid leukemia. The chain's CDR3 is CASSFGQGAAETQYF. CDR3 DNA sequence: TGTGCCAGCAGTTTCGGACAGGGGGCTGCGGAGACCCAGTACTTC.